This is a list of T cell receptor beta chains from one sample in a study of spatial heterogeneity in lung cancer. One entry per CDR3 protein results from TCRdb running MiXCR on the 5' RACE reads. The top ten hold about 30% of the sample, which has roughly 46,000 distinct CDR3 sequences, over 9.5% seen once. The sequencing used PBMCs, collected at follow-up. The receptors shown here come from a male donor with early-stage non-small cell lung cancer. CDR3s include the opening cysteine and the closing phenylalanine or tryptophan. The order of the fields is clone size, D gene, V gene, J gene, CDR3 DNA, CDR3 protein. The D gene is left open where the match is weak. The size entry is marked missing in some rows and otherwise reads once, few, many or a size class.

abundance: many; d_gene: .; v_gene: TRBV28; j_gene: TRBJ2-7; CDR3nt: TGTGCCAGCAACGGCCTTAATCACGAGCAGTACTTC; CDR3aa: CASNGLNHEQYF
abundance: .; d_gene: .; v_gene: TRBV7-9; j_gene: TRBJ2-7; CDR3nt: TGTGCCAGCAGCTTAAGTCGGCTCGCAGGGTACGAGCAGTACTTC; CDR3aa: CASSLSRLAGYEQYF
abundance: many; d_gene: .; v_gene: TRBV3-1; j_gene: TRBJ1-4; CDR3nt: TGTGCCAGCAGCCAACAAAGTAGCGAAAAACTGTTTTTT; CDR3aa: CASSQQSSEKLFF
abundance: .; d_gene: TRBD2; v_gene: TRBV7-2; j_gene: TRBJ2-7; CDR3nt: TGTGCCAGCAGCTACCCGGGGGGTCACTACGAGCAGTACTTC; CDR3aa: CASSYPGGHYEQYF
abundance: .; d_gene: .; v_gene: TRBV7-8; j_gene: TRBJ2-5; CDR3nt: TGTGCCAGCAGCTTGCCAGGGCAAGAGACCCAGTACTTC; CDR3aa: CASSLPGQETQYF
abundance: many; d_gene: TRBD1; v_gene: TRBV7-9; j_gene: TRBJ1-2; CDR3nt: TGTGCCAGCAGCACTCGACAGGGGGCCGGGGGCTACACCTTC; CDR3aa: CASSTRQGAGGYTF
abundance: many; d_gene: TRBD1; v_gene: TRBV14; j_gene: TRBJ2-3; CDR3nt: TGTGCCAGCAGCCCCTGGACAGGGGGATTCGCAGATACGCAGTATTTT; CDR3aa: CASSPWTGGFADTQYF
abundance: .; d_gene: .; v_gene: TRBV20-1; j_gene: TRBJ2-7; CDR3nt: TGCAGTACAACCGGGACCCCATACGAGCAGTACTTC; CDR3aa: CSTTGTPYEQYF
abundance: many; d_gene: .; v_gene: TRBV14; j_gene: TRBJ1-3; CDR3nt: TGTGCCAGCAGCAAGGTACAGGACGGAGGAAACACCATATATTTT; CDR3aa: CASSKVQDGGNTIYF
abundance: few; d_gene: .; v_gene: TRBV30; j_gene: TRBJ1-1; CDR3nt: TGTGCCCAAATCTCCGGACAGCGAGCTTTCTTT; CDR3aa: CAQISGQRAFF
abundance: many; d_gene: .; v_gene: TRBV7-2; j_gene: TRBJ2-3; CDR3nt: TGTGCCAGCAGCCCCAAGGCGGTAGGACTCCGGGCCACAGATACGCAGTATTTT; CDR3aa: CASSPKAVGLRATDTQYF
abundance: .; d_gene: .; v_gene: TRBV29-1; j_gene: TRBJ2-1; CDR3nt: TGCAGCGCTGGGGAGGGGGGCCCCTACAATGAGCAGTTCTTC; CDR3aa: CSAGEGGPYNEQFF
abundance: many; d_gene: .; v_gene: TRBV11-1; j_gene: TRBJ2-7; CDR3nt: TGTGCCAGCAGCCCGGGGGCCTCCTACGAGCAGTACTTC; CDR3aa: CASSPGASYEQYF
abundance: few; d_gene: .; v_gene: TRBV9; j_gene: TRBJ1-2; CDR3nt: TGTGCCAGCAGCGTTCGTCAAAACTATGGCTACACCTTC; CDR3aa: CASSVRQNYGYTF
abundance: many; d_gene: TRBD1; v_gene: TRBV2; j_gene: TRBJ1-5; CDR3nt: TGTGCCAGCAGCGGACAGGGGAATCAGCCCCAGCATTTT; CDR3aa: CASSGQGNQPQHF
abundance: many; d_gene: TRBD2; v_gene: TRBV5-4; j_gene: TRBJ2-7; CDR3nt: TGTGCCAGCAGCGGGGGGACTAGCGGGAGCGAATACTTC; CDR3aa: CASSGGTSGSEYF